This T cell receptor (beta chain) was captured by sequencing in a study of T cell clonotyping in hematopoietic cell transplantation. Study-wide results and limits: Few recipient clonotypes overlapped donors; over 97% were de novo at given depth. Pathologically expanded recipient clonotypes increased progressively from day 30 to day 180 as diversity fell. Graft donor and pretransplant recipient Inverse Simpson Index values predicted broader posttransplant TCR diversity. Without cell sorting, CD4 versus CD8 contributions remain unresolved.

Germline V lookup: CDR1 MNHEY, CDR2 SVGAGI. The CDR3 consists of 12 residues. Trimming left V 6 bases short and J 8 bases short, with 8 bases between. A note on this clone: Its antigen remains unknown.

Some clones are missing from TCRdb's copy, which holds only in-frame ones; the method was immunoSEQ multiplex PCR. The sample records approximately 41,000 clones, 95% being singletons. This TCR was sampled from a man under 40 in good health. Some clones in this sample may be carry-over from other donors' samples. V usage is TRBV6-5 and J usage is TRBJ1-6; D uncertain. Specimen: peripheral blood mononuclear cells. The CDR3 protein is CASSVGDSPLHF. The CDR3, as DNA: TGTGCCAGCAGCGTTGGGGATTCACCCCTCCACTTT.